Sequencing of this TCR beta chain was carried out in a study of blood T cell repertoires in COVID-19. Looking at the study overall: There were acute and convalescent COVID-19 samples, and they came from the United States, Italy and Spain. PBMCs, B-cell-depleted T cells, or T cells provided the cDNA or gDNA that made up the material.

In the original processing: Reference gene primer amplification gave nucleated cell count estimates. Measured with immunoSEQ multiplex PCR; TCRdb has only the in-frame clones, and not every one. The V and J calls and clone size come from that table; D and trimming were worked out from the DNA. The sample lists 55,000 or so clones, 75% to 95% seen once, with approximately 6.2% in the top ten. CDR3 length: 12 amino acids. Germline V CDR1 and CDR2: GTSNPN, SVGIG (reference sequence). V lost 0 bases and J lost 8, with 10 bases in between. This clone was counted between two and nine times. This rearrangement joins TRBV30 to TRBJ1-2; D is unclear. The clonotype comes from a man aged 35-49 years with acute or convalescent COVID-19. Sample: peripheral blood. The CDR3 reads CAWSVLSGGYTF. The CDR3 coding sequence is TGTGCCTGGAGTGTACTGTCCGGGGGCTACACCTTC.